This T cell receptor beta chain was identified in a study of blood T cell repertoires in COVID-19. Study-level background: Whether acute or convalescent, the COVID-19 samples came from the United States, Italy and Spain. Nucleic acid was either cDNA or gDNA, and it came from T cells, B-cell-depleted T cells, or PBMCs.

Method: immunoSEQ multiplex PCR; TCRdb's copy keeps in-frame clones and lacks some. The sample yields approximately 280,000 clones, around 89% seen once. Sequences were obtained from peripheral blood. This clonotype was obtained from a middle-aged man with acute or convalescent COVID-19.

For the CDR3, the DNA is TGTGCCAGCACAGGGCGGAATAGCAATCAGCCCCAGCATTTT. It specifies CASTGRNSNQPQHF. The rearrangement links TRBV25-1 to TRBJ1-5; D is possibly TRBD1 (5 bases). V dropped 7 bases and J dropped 0 bases, with 10 bases sitting between them. Germline V lookup: CDR1 MGHDK, CDR2 SYGVNS. The CDR3 spans 14 residues.